The next 30 T cell receptor beta chains were all read from a single sample in a study of T-cell reconstitution after alpha-beta-depleted transplantation in children. This sample's TCRbeta library carried unique molecular identifier barcodes. TCRdb reanalysed the PCR reads using MiXCR and keeps one entry per CDR3 protein. This table has approximately 400,000 distinct CDR3 sequences, under 13% appearing once. Material: PBMCs from the stem cell graft donor, obtained from the stem cell graft. All receptors derive from a human donor who donated a stem cell graft to a child with acute myeloid leukemia.

This clonotype occurred many times. The chain combines TRBV2 with TRBJ2-7, with 10 bases identical to TRBD1. J gave up 6 bases and V 7 bases, and 6 bases lay outside the gene matches. From germline, CDR1 is SNHLY and CDR2 FYNNEI. This CDR3 contains 13 residues. CDR3 in amino acids: CASTGTGVSEQYF. DNA for the CDR3: TGTGCCAGCACCGGGACAGGGGTGTCCGAGCAGTACTTC. Full variable domain (rest looked up from reference TRBV2 and TRBJ2-7): EPEVTQTPSHQVTQMGQEVILRCVPISNHLYFYWYRQILGQKVEFLVSFYNNEISEKSEIFDDQFSVERPDGSNFTLKIRSTKLEDSAMYFCASTGTGVSEQYFGPGTRLTVT.

This clonotype was picked up a small number of times. The chain couples TRBV5-6 to TRBJ1-2; 9 bases match TRBD1. V gave up 4 bases and J gave up 10 bases; unmatched junction bases: 5. Germline CDR1 and CDR2: SGHDT and YYEEEE. This CDR3 spans 12 amino acids. CDR3 sequence: CASSLRTGAYTF. CDR3 DNA sequence: TGTGCCAGCAGCCTACGGACAGGGGCCTACACCTTC.

V is TRBV5-1 and J is TRBJ1-2; D gene ambiguous. V was shortened by 0 bases and J by 8 bases, with 11 bases between the two germline ends. Germline V lookup: CDR1 SGHRS, CDR2 YFSETQ. The CDR3 runs to 13 residues. CDR3 in amino acids: CASSLAPLEGYTF. DNA of the CDR3: TGCGCCAGCAGCTTGGCTCCCTTAGAAGGCTACACCTTC.

The sample holds a few counts of this clonotype. The J gene is TRBJ2-5, the V gene TRBV5-1; the D call may be TRBD1 or TRBD2 (5 bases each). Germline V gene lookup returns CDR1 SGHRS and CDR2 YFSETQ. This CDR3 region has 14 residues. V was shortened by 4 bases and J by 4 bases, with 14 bases between the two germline ends. Here the CDR3 DNA reads TGCGCCAGCAGCACGGGAAAGGGGCGAGAGACCCAGTACTTC. It translates to CASSTGKGRETQYF.

The chain couples TRBV12-3 or TRBV12-4 to TRBJ1-4; no clear D gene. The CDR3 is 13 amino acids. V was cut by 3 bases and J by 11 bases, with 13 bases left in between. CDR3 residues: CASSFIGPPKLFF. CDR3 bases: TGTGCCAGCAGTTTCATCGGGCCGCCGAAACTGTTTTTT.

This clonotype was picked up a small number of times. The chain combines TRBV5-5 with TRBJ1-2, with D hard to call. Looked up from germline, CDR1 is SGHKS and CDR2 is YYEKEE (reference sequence). Trimming took off 5 bases at V and 4 bases at J, with 12 bases between the two ends. CDR3 length equals 13 residues. The CDR3 DNA reads TGTGCCAGCAGTCACGACGGCTTCTATGGCTACACCTTC. It yields the protein CASSHDGFYGYTF.

This clonotype was seen ten or more times. The chain has TRBV29-1 and TRBJ2-5; 8 bases agree with TRBD1. The germline gives CDR1 SQVTM, CDR2 ANQGSEA. This CDR3 is 14 amino acids long. The V segment lost 3 bases and the J segment 2 bases; nucleotides outside the gene matches: 5. The CDR3 nucleotides are TGCAGCGTTGAGACCTACAGGGGGCAAGAGACCCAGTACTTC. Amino acid sequence: CSVETYRGQETQYF. The full variable domain, with the rest looked up from reference TRBV29-1 and TRBJ2-5, is SAVISQKPSRDICQRGTSLTIQCQVDSQVTMMFWYRQQPGQSLTLIATANQGSEATYESGFVIDKFPISRPNLTFSTLTVSNMSPEDSSIYLCSVETYRGQETQYFGPGTRLLVL.

V usage is TRBV20-1 and J usage is TRBJ1-1, with D possibly matching TRBD1 (5 bases). The CDR3 covers 13 residues. V was clipped by 4 bases and J by 1 base, with 10 bases between them. Germline CDR1 reads DFQATT; CDR2 reads SNEGSKA (reference sequence). The CDR3 here is CSATNGGNTEAFF. The CDR3, as DNA: TGCAGTGCTACCAATGGGGGGAACACTGAAGCTTTCTTT.

This clonotype was observed at least ten times. The J gene is TRBJ2-1, the V gene TRBV25-1; tentatively, D is TRBD2 (6 bases). V shed 4 bases and J shed 2 bases, with 9 bases lying between them. CDR1 is MGHDK, CDR2 SYGVNS, per germline. The CDR3 consists of 14 residues. The CDR3 loop is CASSAGEAYNEQFF. DNA for the CDR3: TGTGCCAGCAGTGCGGGAGAGGCCTACAATGAGCAGTTCTTC.

V gene TRBV7-9 combines with J gene TRBJ2-6; the D gene is possibly TRBD1 (5 bases). The CDR3 has 17 amino acids. Germline V gene lookup returns CDR1 SEHNR and CDR2 FQNEAQ (reference sequence). Trimming removed 3 bases at V and 0 bases at J, with 12 bases between. CDR3 in amino acids: CASSLTVTYSGANVLTF. As DNA, the CDR3 is TGTGCCAGCAGCTTGACAGTCACCTACTCTGGGGCCAACGTCCTGACTTTC.

The sample holds many counts of this clonotype. The V call is TRBV6-1, the J call TRBJ2-5, with a weak D call TRBD1 (7 bases). CDR1 and CDR2 (germline): MNHNS, SASEGT. V lost 4 bases and J 4 bases, leaving 25 bases between the germline ends. There are 18 residues in the CDR3. The CDR3 region has the DNA TGTGCCAGCAGTGGTCAGGGGGGTGTCGCGGGGAGAGGAGAGACCCAGTACTTC. It translates to CASSGQGGVAGRGETQYF.

At least ten counts were recorded for this clonotype. This sequence joins TRBV20-1 and TRBJ2-1; 10 nucleotides line up with TRBD2. The germline V gene has CDR1 DFQATT and CDR2 SNEGSKA (reference sequence). This CDR3 is built from 14 residues. J gave up 4 bases and V 4 bases, and 4 bases lay outside the gene matches. CDR3 bases: TGCAGTGCTACTCTGGGACTAGCGTACAATGAGCAGTTCTTC. This sequence encodes CSATLGLAYNEQFF.

The CDR3 here is CSAGGSAGELFF. CDR3 coding DNA: TGCAGCGCCGGCGGGAGCGCCGGGGAGCTGTTTTTT. V usage is TRBV29-1 and J usage is TRBJ2-2, with 7 bases matching TRBD2. Germline V gene lookup returns CDR1 SQVTM and CDR2 ANQGSEA. The CDR3 consists of 12 residues. V was clipped by 7 bases and J by 6 bases; unmatched bases: 5.

This clonotype came up many times. The chain recombines TRBV6-1 with TRBJ2-1; 8 positions match TRBD1. The CDR3 runs to 15 residues. V dropped 4 bases and J dropped 5; count of bases not matched to a gene: 7. Germline CDR1 reads MNHNS; CDR2 reads SASEGT. The CDR3 spells CASSGGTGSNNEQFF. In DNA form, the CDR3 reads TGTGCCAGCAGTGGGGGGACAGGAAGTAACAATGAGCAGTTCTTC.

This clonotype was found a few times. This chain joins TRBV12-3 or TRBV12-4 and TRBJ1-5; the match to TRBD1 covers 12 bases. The CDR3 runs to 15 residues. J lost 5 bases, V lost 6 bases, and 5 bases had no gene match. CDR3 bases: TGTGCCAGCAGCTCCGGGACAGGGGGCCATCAGCCCCAGCATTTT. This sequence encodes CASSSGTGGHQPQHF.

The chain joins TRBV10-3 to TRBJ2-5; no clear D. V was cut by 0 bases and J by 5 bases, with 4 bases left in between. CDR1 and CDR2 from the germline V gene are ENHRY and SYGVKD. The CDR3 covers 12 residues. This CDR3 is CAISESLETQYF. CDR3 coding DNA: TGTGCCATCAGTGAGTCTTTGGAGACCCAGTACTTC.

This clonotype was seen a few times. The chain combines TRBV7-2 with TRBJ2-3, with TRBD1 matching over 7 bases. This CDR3 contains 13 residues. Losses at the gene ends were 8 bases for V and 2 bases for J; bases not matched to a gene: 4. Germline lookup yields CDR1 SGHTA and CDR2 FQGNSA. CDR3 sequence (DNA): TGTGCCAGCGGGGACAGAGACACAGATACGCAGTATTTT. Residues: CASGDRDTDTQYF. The whole variable domain, filled in from reference TRBV7-2 and TRBJ2-3, reads GAGVSQSPSNKVTEKGKDVELRCDPISGHTALYWYRQSLGQGLEFLIYFQGNSAPDKSGLPSDRFSAERTGGSVSTLTIQRTQQEDSAVYLCASGDRDTDTQYFGPGTRLTVL.

The gene calls are TRBV18 and TRBJ2-5, with TRBD2 identical over 11 bases. This CDR3 has 16 amino acids. V lost 2 bases and J lost 0; bases outside the gene matches: 2. CDR1 is KGHSH, CDR2 LQKENI, per germline. CDR3 DNA sequence: TGTGCCAGCTCACCAAGACTAGCGGGATACCAAGAGACCCAGTACTTC. This translates into CASSPRLAGYQETQYF.

This clonotype showed up just a few times. The chain carries TRBV5-1 and TRBJ1-1, with a weak D call TRBD1 (6 bases). Between the trimmed V and J ends, which lost 2 bases and 4 bases, there was a span of 18 bases. This CDR3 spans 16 amino acids. Per germline, CDR1 SGHRS and CDR2 YFSETQ. CDR3 nucleotide sequence: TGCGCCAGCAGCTTTCAAGGGGGGCCGGTCGGCACTGAAGCTTTCTTT. The encoded protein is CASSFQGGPVGTEAFF.

This clonotype was seen a handful of times. V and J are TRBV24-1 and TRBJ2-5; 12 bases align to TRBD1. With 4 bases clipped from V and 1 base from J, the junction kept 3 bases outside the gene matches. Germline V CDR1 and CDR2: KGHDR, SFDVKD. There are 16 residues in the CDR3. CDR3 residues: CATSEGTGGFQETQYF. CDR3 coding DNA: TGTGCCACCAGTGAAGGGACAGGGGGCTTCCAAGAGACCCAGTACTTC.

This clonotype came up a few times. The V and J genes are TRBV10-2 and TRBJ1-6; D gene uncertain. The length of the CDR3 is 13 residues. The V end lost 4 bases, the J end lost 5 bases, and 6 bases lay between the germline ends. Looked up from germline, CDR1 is WSHSY and CDR2 is SAAADI. Here the CDR3 DNA reads TGCGCCAGCAGTGCCGACAATAATTCACCCCTCCACTTT. As protein: CASSADNNSPLHF.

The chain uses TRBV11-2 and TRBJ1-4, with 8 nucleotides matching TRBD1. The J segment lost 0 bases and the V segment lost 1 base, leaving 4 bases of the junction unmatched. Germline assignment: CDR1 SGHAT and CDR2 FQNNGV. The CDR3 consists of 17 residues. CDR3 DNA sequence: TGTGCCAGCAGCTTAGGGATACAGGGGGCAACTAATGAAAAACTGTTTTTT. It is translated as CASSLGIQGATNEKLFF.

This clonotype was picked up a small number of times. The chain employs TRBV7-3 and TRBJ2-5; TRBD1 agrees at 9 bases. Germline assignment: CDR1 SGHTA and CDR2 FQGTGA. V was clipped by 5 bases and J by 4 bases; unmatched bases: 8. The CDR3 runs 15 residues. The CDR3 loop is CASSLTGTGIETQYF. The CDR3 DNA reads as TGTGCCAGCAGCCTCACCGGGACAGGGATAGAGACCCAGTACTTC.

This clonotype was seen more than once but under ten times. The chain carries TRBV5-1 and TRBJ2-5; 7 nucleotides line up with TRBD1. The CDR3 extends over 13 amino acids. The trim removed 4 bases at V and 3 bases at J, leaving 3 bases unmatched. Germline-derived CDR1 and CDR2 are SGHRS and YFSETQ. The CDR3 loop reads CASSHGTEETQYF. The CDR3 nucleotides read TGCGCCAGCAGCCACGGGACAGAAGAGACCCAGTACTTC.

This clonotype showed up many times. V usage is TRBV7-2 and J usage is TRBJ2-5; no firm D call. V lost 5 bases and J lost 5, with 12 bases in between. CDR1 and CDR2 (germline): SGHTA, FQGNSA. The CDR3 length is 13 residues. CDR3 sequence reads: CASSLEVGETQYF. The CDR3 DNA follows: TGTGCCAGCAGCCTAGAAGTAGGTGAGACCCAGTACTTC.

The table lists this clonotype with a few counts. V is TRBV12-3 or TRBV12-4 and J is TRBJ2-7, with 14 bases identical to TRBD2. The J segment lost 11 bases and the V segment lost 6 bases, leaving 9 bases of the junction unmatched. The CDR3 covers 14 residues. CDR3 sequence reads: CASSRGLAGARKYF. DNA of the CDR3: TGTGCCAGCAGCCGGGGACTAGCGGGGGCTAGAAAGTACTTC.

The CDR3 DNA reads as TGTGCCAGCAGCCGAGACAGGGCGGCAGATACGCAGTATTTT. It is translated as CASSRDRAADTQYF. V and J are TRBV7-2 and TRBJ2-3, with 7 positions matching TRBD1. CDR1 SGHTA and CDR2 FQGNSA come from the germline V gene. The ends lost 5 bases at V and 4 bases at J; junction bases unmatched: 6. This CDR3 is 14 amino acids long.

The CDR3 is CASSSLTFPEAFF. CDR3 in DNA: TGTGCCAGCAGCTCCCTGACATTTCCTGAAGCTTTCTTT. V and J are TRBV7-9 and TRBJ1-1, with D unclear. Per germline, CDR1 SEHNR and CDR2 FQNEAQ (reference sequence). The CDR3 totals 13 residues. With 4 bases removed from V and 6 bases from J, the gap between germline ends came to 12 bases.

In this sample, this clonotype turned up a few times. The chain has TRBV7-9 and TRBJ2-7; tentatively, D is TRBD2 (6 bases). V gave up 1 base and J gave up 0 bases, with 16 bases separating them. This CDR3 has 17 residues. Looked up from germline, CDR1 is SEHNR and CDR2 is FQNEAQ (reference sequence). CDR3 region: CASSLGGAGGHSYEQYF. CDR3 sequence (DNA): TGTGCCAGCAGCTTAGGGGGAGCGGGTGGGCACTCCTACGAGCAGTACTTC.

V usage is TRBV6-1 and J usage is TRBJ2-3; D may correspond to TRBD1 or TRBD2 (5 bases each). CDR1 MNHNS and CDR2 SASEGT come from the germline V gene. V lost 3 bases and J lost 0, with 7 bases in between. The CDR3 sequence is 14 residues long. The CDR3 nucleotides read TGTGCCAGCAGTGATGGGGGTAGCACAGATACGCAGTATTTT. Translated: CASSDGGSTDTQYF.